Below, one TCR beta chain is given with its context. This CDR3 spans 15 amino acids. Germline V CDR1 and CDR2: MDHEN, SYDVKM. J was trimmed by 7 bases and V by 3 bases; bases with no gene match: 6. Sequencing used immunoSEQ multiplex PCR; TCRdb keeps in-frame clones, though not all of them. The top ten clones hold around 2.9% of a sample with fewer than 250,000 clones, almost 90% of them seen once. The data were taken from a study of blood T cell repertoires in COVID-19. Whole-study context: COVID-19 samples collected from the United States, Italy and Spain covered acute and convalescent phases.

The V gene is TRBV28, the J gene TRBJ1-4; 9 nucleotides line up with TRBD1. The specimen was peripheral blood. This clonotype originated in a woman in her sixties with acute or convalescent COVID-19. CDR3 region: CASSFAGQGLEKLFF. The CDR3 coding sequence is TGTGCCAGCAGTTTTGCGGGACAGGGACTTGAAAAACTGTTTTTT.